A selection of T cell receptor beta chains follows, all from one sample in a study of human T cells and chemical hapten exposure. TCRdb independently ran MiXCR on the RACE reads; one entry per CDR3 protein. The sample holds tens of thousands of distinct CDR3 sequences, about 10% seen once. The material was whole blood, obtained in connection with sensitization to the hapten diphenylcyclopropenone (DPC). These receptors all stem from a woman between 50 and 59 years old with alopecia areata. Some clones in this sample may be carry-over from other donors' samples. The CDR3 runs from the conserved cysteine through the conserved F or W. Fields, in order: J gene, clone size, V gene, D gene, CDR3 DNA, CDR3 protein. A D gene is named only where the DNA matches it firmly. Not every row has a clone size; where given, it reads once, few, many or a size class.

J gene: TRBJ1-1; clone size: many; V gene: TRBV7-9; D gene: NA; CDR3 DNA: TGTGCCAGCAGCTTAGGGCAAGGGATCACTGAAGCTTTCTTT; CDR3 protein: CASSLGQGITEAFF
J gene: TRBJ1-2; clone size: many; V gene: TRBV7-2; D gene: TRBD1; CDR3 DNA: TGTGCCAGCAGCTTAGGACAGGGGAGGTATGGCTACACCTTC; CDR3 protein: CASSLGQGRYGYTF
J gene: TRBJ1-5; clone size: NA; V gene: TRBV29-1; D gene: NA; CDR3 DNA: TGCAGCGTTGCAAACAGGGCAGGCCAGCCCCAGCATTTT; CDR3 protein: CSVANRAGQPQHF
J gene: TRBJ2-1; clone size: NA; V gene: TRBV5-1; D gene: NA; CDR3 DNA: TGCGCCAGCAGCCTCGCGGGGGCCTACGTCTTC; CDR3 protein: CASSLAGAYVF
J gene: TRBJ2-2; clone size: NA; V gene: TRBV5-6; D gene: NA; CDR3 DNA: TGTGCCAGCAGCTTGGGGACTGGAACCGGGGAGCTGTTTTTT; CDR3 protein: CASSLGTGTGELFF
J gene: TRBJ1-5; clone size: NA; V gene: TRBV6-2/TRBV6-3; D gene: NA; CDR3 DNA: TGTGCCAGCAGCTGGTCGGGGGGCAATCAGCCCCAGCATTTT; CDR3 protein: CASSWSGGNQPQHF
J gene: TRBJ2-7; clone size: many; V gene: TRBV29-1; D gene: NA; CDR3 DNA: TGCAGCGTTGGTGGTGAACGGGGATTCTACGAGCAGTACTTC; CDR3 protein: CSVGGERGFYEQYF
J gene: TRBJ2-2; clone size: many; V gene: TRBV20-1; D gene: TRBD1; CDR3 DNA: TGCAGTGCTAGAGACTCGGCAAGGACAGGGAACACCGGGGAGCTGTTTTTT; CDR3 protein: CSARDSARTGNTGELFF
J gene: TRBJ2-7; clone size: many; V gene: TRBV6-2/TRBV6-3; D gene: TRBD1; CDR3 DNA: TGTGCCAGCCGAGATACCGGGACAGAGATCGAGCAGTACTTC; CDR3 protein: CASRDTGTEIEQYF
J gene: TRBJ2-3; clone size: NA; V gene: TRBV7-9; D gene: TRBD1; CDR3 DNA: TGTGCCAGCAGCTTAGCGCTGTTGGACAGGGGTGCAGATACGCAGTATTTT; CDR3 protein: CASSLALLDRGADTQYF
J gene: TRBJ2-7; clone size: many; V gene: TRBV29-1; D gene: NA; CDR3 DNA: TGCAGCGTTCATGACTCTCTTCCGTACGAGCAGTACTTC; CDR3 protein: CSVHDSLPYEQYF
J gene: TRBJ2-7; clone size: many; V gene: TRBV20-1; D gene: TRBD2; CDR3 DNA: TGCAGTGCCCCCCAGCGGGGCATGGGGGAGCAGTACTTC; CDR3 protein: CSAPQRGMGEQYF
J gene: TRBJ2-3; clone size: many; V gene: TRBV7-2; D gene: TRBD2; CDR3 DNA: TGTGCCAGCAGCTTATTAGCGGGGGCGGCAGATACGCAGTATTTT; CDR3 protein: CASSLLAGAADTQYF
J gene: TRBJ2-7; clone size: NA; V gene: TRBV11-2; D gene: TRBD1; CDR3 DNA: TGTGCCAGCAGCCGGGACAGGACCTCCTACGAGCAGTACTTC; CDR3 protein: CASSRDRTSYEQYF
J gene: TRBJ2-1; clone size: many; V gene: TRBV5-1; D gene: TRBD2; CDR3 DNA: TGCGCCAGCAGCTTTTTCGGAGGGACTAGCGGAAGTGATGAGCAGTTCTTC; CDR3 protein: CASSFFGGTSGSDEQFF
J gene: TRBJ2-4; clone size: many; V gene: TRBV29-1; D gene: NA; CDR3 DNA: TGCAGCGTTGTATGGGGAACCGAAAACATTCAGTACTTC; CDR3 protein: CSVVWGTENIQYF
J gene: TRBJ1-5; clone size: few; V gene: TRBV6-2/TRBV6-3; D gene: NA; CDR3 DNA: TGTGCCAGCAGTCACAGGGTCGTGGAGCCCAATCAGCCCCAGCATTTT; CDR3 protein: CASSHRVVEPNQPQHF
J gene: TRBJ2-1; clone size: many; V gene: TRBV7-9; D gene: NA; CDR3 DNA: TGTGCCAGCAGCCCGTCCTACAATGAGCAGTTCTTC; CDR3 protein: CASSPSYNEQFF
J gene: TRBJ1-2; clone size: many; V gene: TRBV11-2; D gene: TRBD1; CDR3 DNA: TGTGCCAGCAGCTCCGCGGACAGGTCCAACTATGGCTACACCTTC; CDR3 protein: CASSSADRSNYGYTF
J gene: TRBJ2-6; clone size: many; V gene: TRBV29-1; D gene: NA; CDR3 DNA: TGCAGCGTCAGGACAACTACCCGTTTCTCTGGGGCCAACGTCCTGACTTTC; CDR3 protein: CSVRTTTRFSGANVLTF
J gene: TRBJ1-2; clone size: few; V gene: TRBV19; D gene: NA; CDR3 DNA: TGTGCCAGTAGTCCAGGGACTCTCCAACCCTATGGCTACACCTTC; CDR3 protein: CASSPGTLQPYGYTF
J gene: TRBJ2-1; clone size: many; V gene: TRBV20-1; D gene: TRBD1; CDR3 DNA: TGCAGTGCTAGAACAGGGGGCAAGTCGTACAATGAGCAGTTCTTC; CDR3 protein: CSARTGGKSYNEQFF
J gene: TRBJ2-3; clone size: few; V gene: TRBV9; D gene: NA; CDR3 DNA: TGTGCCAGCAGCGTAGAAGGCGGAGTCCGGGAGACGCAGTATTTT; CDR3 protein: CASSVEGGVRETQYF
J gene: TRBJ2-5; clone size: NA; V gene: TRBV25-1; D gene: NA; CDR3 DNA: TGTGCCAGCAGTGACCCAAGAGGTCCCCAGTACTTC; CDR3 protein: CASSDPRGPQYF
J gene: TRBJ1-2; clone size: NA; V gene: TRBV6-2/TRBV6-3; D gene: NA; CDR3 DNA: TGTGCCAGCAGTTACTCACCGGCAGCCTATGGCTACACCTTC; CDR3 protein: CASSYSPAAYGYTF
J gene: TRBJ1-1; clone size: many; V gene: TRBV16; D gene: TRBD1; CDR3 DNA: TGTGCCAGCAGCCGACAGGGCGGTGTGAACACTGAAGCTTTCTTT; CDR3 protein: CASSRQGGVNTEAFF
J gene: TRBJ1-5; clone size: many; V gene: TRBV19; D gene: NA; CDR3 DNA: TGTGCCAGTAGTTATGGCTTCAATCAGCCCCAGCATTTT; CDR3 protein: CASSYGFNQPQHF
J gene: TRBJ2-7; clone size: many; V gene: TRBV27; D gene: NA; CDR3 DNA: TGTGCCAGCAGTTTCCCCCCACCCAGATACGAGCAGTACTTC; CDR3 protein: CASSFPPPRYEQYF
J gene: TRBJ2-5; clone size: many; V gene: TRBV28; D gene: TRBD1; CDR3 DNA: TGTGCCAGCAGTTCAGTGACAGGGGTGGAGACCCAGTACTTC; CDR3 protein: CASSSVTGVETQYF
J gene: TRBJ2-5; clone size: few; V gene: TRBV18; D gene: TRBD1; CDR3 DNA: TGTGCCAGCTCACCAAAGGGGGCAATGGGAGAGACCCAGTACTTC; CDR3 protein: CASSPKGAMGETQYF
J gene: TRBJ1-2; clone size: few; V gene: TRBV20-1; D gene: TRBD1; CDR3 DNA: TGCAGTGCTAGAGGCACAGGGGGTCAAGGCTACACCTTC; CDR3 protein: CSARGTGGQGYTF
J gene: TRBJ1-1; clone size: few; V gene: TRBV7-3; D gene: NA; CDR3 DNA: TGTGCCAGCAGCTTAATGGAGCAGGGTGAAGCTTTCTTT; CDR3 protein: CASSLMEQGEAFF
J gene: TRBJ2-2; clone size: few; V gene: TRBV11-3; D gene: NA; CDR3 DNA: TGTGCCAGCAGCCGTCAAGACACCGGGGAGCTGTTTTTT; CDR3 protein: CASSRQDTGELFF
J gene: TRBJ2-7; clone size: many; V gene: TRBV12-3/TRBV12-4; D gene: TRBD1; CDR3 DNA: TGTGCCAGCAGTTTACGCAGGGGGAACAGGCCCTACGAGCAGTACTTC; CDR3 protein: CASSLRRGNRPYEQYF
J gene: TRBJ2-7; clone size: many; V gene: TRBV11-2; D gene: TRBD1; CDR3 DNA: TGTGCCAGCAGCGTAAGACAGGGTACGGTGCAGTACTTC; CDR3 protein: CASSVRQGTVQYF
J gene: TRBJ2-1; clone size: many; V gene: TRBV29-1; D gene: NA; CDR3 DNA: TGCAGCGTTGAAGATGAGCAGTTCTTC; CDR3 protein: CSVEDEQFF
J gene: TRBJ2-6; clone size: once; V gene: TRBV4-1; D gene: NA; CDR3 DNA: TGCGCCAGCAGCCAAATATGGAGCTCTGGGGCCAACGTCCTGACTTTC; CDR3 protein: CASSQIWSSGANVLTF
J gene: TRBJ1-1; clone size: few; V gene: TRBV7-9; D gene: NA; CDR3 DNA: TGTGCCAGCAGCTTCTACACTCGGGACACTGAAGCTTTCTTT; CDR3 protein: CASSFYTRDTEAFF
J gene: TRBJ2-1; clone size: few; V gene: TRBV28; D gene: TRBD2; CDR3 DNA: TGTGCCAGCAGTGATACTAGCGGGAGCCCTTTTGAGCAGTTCTTC; CDR3 protein: CASSDTSGSPFEQFF
J gene: TRBJ2-2; clone size: many; V gene: TRBV7-9; D gene: NA; CDR3 DNA: TGTGCCAGCAGCCAGGGGCCTGCCACCGGGGAGCTGTTTTTT; CDR3 protein: CASSQGPATGELFF
J gene: TRBJ2-1; clone size: few; V gene: TRBV20-1; D gene: TRBD2; CDR3 DNA: TGCAGTGCTACAGGACTAGCTAAAAACAATGAGCAGTTCTTC; CDR3 protein: CSATGLAKNNEQFF
J gene: TRBJ2-3; clone size: few; V gene: TRBV15; D gene: TRBD1; CDR3 DNA: TGTGCCACCAGCAGACAGGGGGCGGACACAGATACGCAGTATTTT; CDR3 protein: CATSRQGADTDTQYF
J gene: TRBJ2-3; clone size: few; V gene: TRBV18; D gene: TRBD1; CDR3 DNA: TGTGCCAGCTCACCGCGACGGGGGACAGGGCAAGATACGCAGTATTTT; CDR3 protein: CASSPRRGTGQDTQYF
J gene: TRBJ1-1; clone size: few; V gene: TRBV20-1; D gene: NA; CDR3 DNA: TGCAGTGCTAGAGATCGGTGGGGGGCGGAAGCTTTCTTT; CDR3 protein: CSARDRWGAEAFF
J gene: TRBJ1-5; clone size: NA; V gene: TRBV18; D gene: TRBD1; CDR3 DNA: TGTGCCAGCTCGGATTCGGGACAGGGCAATCAGCCCCAGCATTTT; CDR3 protein: CASSDSGQGNQPQHF
J gene: TRBJ1-4; clone size: NA; V gene: TRBV3-1; D gene: NA; CDR3 DNA: TGTGCCAGCAGCCAACGGCAGGGGTTTGAAAAACTGTTTTTT; CDR3 protein: CASSQRQGFEKLFF
J gene: TRBJ2-1; clone size: NA; V gene: TRBV11-2; D gene: TRBD2; CDR3 DNA: TGTGCCAGCAGCCCAAGCCGTGCTAGCGGGGGGCCCTTTGCCTACAATGAGCAGTTCTTC; CDR3 protein: CASSPSRASGGPFAYNEQFF
J gene: TRBJ1-1; clone size: NA; V gene: TRBV5-1; D gene: TRBD1; CDR3 DNA: TGCGCCAGCAGCTTGGGACAGGGAGTGCGCACTGAAGCTTTCTTT; CDR3 protein: CASSLGQGVRTEAFF
J gene: TRBJ1-3; clone size: NA; V gene: TRBV9; D gene: NA; CDR3 DNA: TGTGCCAGCAGCGTTACTACCTCTGGAAACACCATATATTTT; CDR3 protein: CASSVTTSGNTIYF
J gene: TRBJ2-1; clone size: many; V gene: TRBV27; D gene: TRBD1; CDR3 DNA: TGTGCCACCAACCGGGACAGGGGGTCCAATGAGCAGTTCTTC; CDR3 protein: CATNRDRGSNEQFF
J gene: TRBJ2-7; clone size: NA; V gene: TRBV4-2; D gene: NA; CDR3 DNA: TGTGCCAGCAGCCCCGTCTCCAATGATAACTCCTACGAGCAGTACTTC; CDR3 protein: CASSPVSNDNSYEQYF
J gene: TRBJ1-2; clone size: many; V gene: TRBV24-1; D gene: NA; CDR3 DNA: TGTGCCACCAGTGAGGGGGCCTATGGCTACACCTTC; CDR3 protein: CATSEGAYGYTF
J gene: TRBJ1-4; clone size: NA; V gene: TRBV20-1; D gene: TRBD1; CDR3 DNA: TGCAGTGCTACTCAGGGGGCGTTGTCTAATGAAAAACTGTTTTTT; CDR3 protein: CSATQGALSNEKLFF
J gene: TRBJ2-7; clone size: NA; V gene: TRBV28; D gene: TRBD1; CDR3 DNA: TGTGCCAGCGGCAACCCCGGGACAGGTCCCTACGAGCAGTACTTC; CDR3 protein: CASGNPGTGPYEQYF
J gene: TRBJ2-3; clone size: NA; V gene: TRBV15; D gene: NA; CDR3 DNA: TGTGCCACCAGCAGAAACAGAGGGCCCACAGATACGCAGTATTTT; CDR3 protein: CATSRNRGPTDTQYF
J gene: TRBJ2-5; clone size: few; V gene: TRBV15; D gene: NA; CDR3 DNA: TGTGCCACCAGCAGAGACTCGCCCGTCAACCAAGAGACCCAGTACTTC; CDR3 protein: CATSRDSPVNQETQYF
J gene: TRBJ2-2; clone size: many; V gene: TRBV5-1; D gene: NA; CDR3 DNA: TGCGCCAGCAGCTTGCTTTCGGCTGGCACCGGGGAGCTGTTTTTT; CDR3 protein: CASSLLSAGTGELFF
J gene: TRBJ2-7; clone size: few; V gene: TRBV6-8; D gene: NA; CDR3 DNA: TGTGCCAGCAGTTACCCCGGGGCAGGCGAGCAGTACTTC; CDR3 protein: CASSYPGAGEQYF
J gene: TRBJ2-7; clone size: many; V gene: TRBV12-3/TRBV12-4; D gene: NA; CDR3 DNA: TGTGCCAGCAGTCCACCCCCCACAGGATCCCTCGAGCAGTACTTC; CDR3 protein: CASSPPPTGSLEQYF